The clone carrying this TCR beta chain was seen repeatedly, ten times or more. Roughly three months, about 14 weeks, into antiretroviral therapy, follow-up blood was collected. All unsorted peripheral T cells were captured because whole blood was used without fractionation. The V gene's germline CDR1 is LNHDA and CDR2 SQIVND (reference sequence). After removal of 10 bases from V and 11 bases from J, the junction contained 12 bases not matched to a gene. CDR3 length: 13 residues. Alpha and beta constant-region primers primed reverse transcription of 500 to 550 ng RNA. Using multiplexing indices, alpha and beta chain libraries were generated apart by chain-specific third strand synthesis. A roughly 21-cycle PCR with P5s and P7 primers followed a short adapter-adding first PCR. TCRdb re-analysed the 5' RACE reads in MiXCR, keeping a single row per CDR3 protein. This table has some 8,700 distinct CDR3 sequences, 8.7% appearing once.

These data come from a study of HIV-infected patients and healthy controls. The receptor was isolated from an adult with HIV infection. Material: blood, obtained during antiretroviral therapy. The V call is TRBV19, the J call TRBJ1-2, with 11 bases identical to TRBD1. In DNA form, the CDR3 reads TGTGCCACTGACGGGACAGGGGGAGGAGGATACACCTTC. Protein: CATDGTGGGGYTF.